The next 10 T cell receptor beta chains were all read from a single sample in a study of neoadjuvant nivolumab and ipilimumab in lung cancer. Data came from immunoSEQ multiplex PCR; TCRdb stores just in-frame clones and leaves some out. The sample lists fewer than 15,000 clones, around 95% occurring once. The sequencing here drew on peripheral blood, taken after neoadjuvant nivolumab, alone or with ipilimumab, at or shortly before surgery. The source of these receptors is an adult with non-small cell lung cancer.

The J gene is TRBJ2-7, the V gene TRBV18; 14 bases match TRBD2. The CDR3 consists of 19 residues. The V and J ends lost 4 bases and 3 bases, in that order; junction bases with no gene match: 14. Germline values: CDR1 KGHSH, CDR2 LQKENI. In DNA, the CDR3 is TGTGCCAGCTCACTAAGACTGACTAGCGGGAGGGCCTCGGTCTACGAGCAGTACTTC. Its protein is CASSLRLTSGRASVYEQYF.

J is TRBJ1-4 and V is TRBV5-1, with 10 bases lining up with TRBD1. Germline V gene lookup returns CDR1 SGHRS and CDR2 YFSETQ. J gave up 0 bases and V 9 bases, and 5 bases lay outside the gene matches. This CDR3 is 15 amino acids long. In nucleotides, the CDR3 is TGCGCCACCGGGACAGGGGTCGCAACTAATGAAAAACTGTTTTTT. Residues: CATGTGVATNEKLFF.

This chain connects TRBV27 to TRBJ2-7; tentatively, D is TRBD2 (6 bases). Deletions cut 2 bases from V and 0 bases from J, with 11 bases between. Germline assignment: CDR1 MNHEY and CDR2 SMNVEV (reference sequence). The CDR3 length is 15 residues. As DNA, the CDR3 is TGTGCCAGCAGTTTACGGCTAGCGTTCTCCTACGAGCAGTACTTC. This gives the protein CASSLRLAFSYEQYF.

The V call is TRBV11-2, the J call TRBJ2-2; unclear D gene. Germline CDR1 is SGHAT and CDR2 is FQNNGV. V lost 3 bases and J 5 bases, leaving 10 bases between the germline ends. The CDR3 runs to 14 residues. CDR3 residues: CASSFSQRTGELFF. DNA for the CDR3: TGTGCCAGCAGCTTTAGCCAACGAACCGGGGAGCTGTTTTTT.

The V call is TRBV19, the J call TRBJ2-7, with D perhaps matching TRBD1 (5 bases). Germline V gene sequence: CDR1 LNHDA, CDR2 SQIVND (reference sequence). The germline V and J ends were trimmed by 1 base and 3 bases, with 13 bases remaining between them. This CDR3 is 15 amino acids long. CDR3 in DNA: TGTGCCAGTAGTATAGGAACAGCCGGACACTACGAGCAGTACTTC. Translating gives CASSIGTAGHYEQYF.

The genes are TRBV30 and TRBJ2-3; TRBD2 matches at 7 bases. V was clipped by 4 bases and J by 6 bases; unmatched bases: 10. This CDR3 spans 14 amino acids. The germline V gene has CDR1 GTSNPN and CDR2 SVGIG (reference sequence). The chain's CDR3 is CAWTYGARGDTQYF. The CDR3 DNA follows: TGTGCCTGGACCTACGGGGCGCGGGGGGATACGCAGTATTTT.

The rearrangement links TRBV5-6 to TRBJ2-2; D gene uncertain. Germline CDR1 SGHDT, CDR2 YYEEEE. The CDR3 spans 13 residues. V dropped 3 bases and J dropped 6 bases, with 9 bases sitting between them. DNA for the CDR3: TGTGCCAGCAGCTCAGGACCAGCCGGGGAGCTGTTTTTT. Translation: CASSSGPAGELFF. Complete variable domain (other parts from reference TRBV5-6 and TRBJ2-2): DAGVTQSPTHLIKTRGQQVTLRCSPKSGHDTVSWYQQALGQGPQFIFQYYEEEERQRGNFPDRFSGHQFPNYSSELNVNALLLGDSALYLCASSSGPAGELFFGEGSRLTVL.

V gene TRBV15 combines with J gene TRBJ2-2, with TRBD1 matching over 8 bases. This CDR3 comprises 15 residues. Germline CDR1 is LNHNV and CDR2 is YYDKDF (reference sequence). Germline trimming cut 9 bases from V and 5 bases from J; bases unmatched to any gene: 11. CDR3 nucleotide sequence: TGTGCCACGGATCGTGGTGGACAGGGAACCGGGGAGCTGTTTTTT. Protein product: CATDRGGQGTGELFF.

This chain connects TRBV9 to TRBJ2-3, with a weak D call TRBD2 (5 bases). The V end lost 2 bases, the J end lost 2 bases, and 12 bases lay between the germline ends. Germline V gene data show CDR1 as SGDLS and CDR2 as YYNGEE. This CDR3 contains 15 residues. The CDR3 sequence: CASSVWAGLTDTQYF. In DNA form, the CDR3 reads TGTGCCAGCAGCGTTTGGGCGGGCCTCACAGATACGCAGTATTTT.

The chain has TRBV28 and TRBJ2-5; D gene uncertain. This CDR3 is built from 13 residues. Germline CDR1 MDHEN, CDR2 SYDVKM. V gave up 4 bases and J gave up 1 base, with 7 bases separating them. CDR3 region: CASSSGFQETQYF. CDR3 DNA sequence: TGTGCCAGCAGTTCCGGGTTCCAAGAGACCCAGTACTTC.